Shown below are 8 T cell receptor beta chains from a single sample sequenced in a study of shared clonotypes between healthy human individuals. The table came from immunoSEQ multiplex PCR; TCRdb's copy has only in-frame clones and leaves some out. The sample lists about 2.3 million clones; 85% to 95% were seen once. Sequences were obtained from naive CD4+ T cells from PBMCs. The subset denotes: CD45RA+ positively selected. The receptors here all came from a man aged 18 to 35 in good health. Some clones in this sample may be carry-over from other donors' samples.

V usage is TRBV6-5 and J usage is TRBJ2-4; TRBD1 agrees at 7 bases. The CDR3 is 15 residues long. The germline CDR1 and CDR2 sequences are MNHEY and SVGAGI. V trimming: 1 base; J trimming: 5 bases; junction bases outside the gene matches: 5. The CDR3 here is CASSYLRGGQNIQYF. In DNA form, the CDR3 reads TGTGCCAGCAGTTACTTGCGAGGGGGCCAAAACATTCAGTACTTC.

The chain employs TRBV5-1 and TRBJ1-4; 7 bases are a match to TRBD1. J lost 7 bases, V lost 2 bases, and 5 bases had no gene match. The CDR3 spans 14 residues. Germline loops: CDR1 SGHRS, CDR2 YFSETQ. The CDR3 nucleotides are TGCGCCAGCAGCTTCGGGACAGCCCTTGAAAAACTGTTTTTT. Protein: CASSFGTALEKLFF.

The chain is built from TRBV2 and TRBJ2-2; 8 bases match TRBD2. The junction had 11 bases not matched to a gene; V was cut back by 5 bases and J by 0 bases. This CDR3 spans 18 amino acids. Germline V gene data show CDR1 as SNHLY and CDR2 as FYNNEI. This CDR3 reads CASSIELAEIANTGELFF. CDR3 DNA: TGTGCCAGCAGTATCGAACTAGCGGAGATCGCGAACACCGGGGAGCTGTTTTTT. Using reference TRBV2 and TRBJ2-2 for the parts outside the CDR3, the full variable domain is EPEVTQTPSHQVTQMGQEVILRCVPISNHLYFYWYRQILGQKVEFLVSFYNNEISEKSEIFDDQFSVERPDGSNFTLKIRSTKLEDSAMYFCASSIELAEIANTGELFFGEGSRLTVL.

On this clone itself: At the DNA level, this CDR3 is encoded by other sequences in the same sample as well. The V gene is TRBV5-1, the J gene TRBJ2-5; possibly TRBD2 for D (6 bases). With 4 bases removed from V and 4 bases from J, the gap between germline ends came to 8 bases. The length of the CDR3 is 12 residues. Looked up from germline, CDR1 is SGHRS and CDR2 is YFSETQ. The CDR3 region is CASSRDSETQYF. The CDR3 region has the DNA TGCGCCAGCAGCAGGGACTCAGAGACCCAGTACTTC.

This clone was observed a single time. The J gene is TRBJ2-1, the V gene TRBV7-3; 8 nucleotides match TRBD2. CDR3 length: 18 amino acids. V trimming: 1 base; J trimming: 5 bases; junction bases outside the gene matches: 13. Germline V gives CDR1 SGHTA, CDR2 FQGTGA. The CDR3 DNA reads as TGTGCCAGCAGCTTAATACCCAGTTCGGGAGGGCCGGACAATGAGCAGTTCTTC. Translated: CASSLIPSSGGPDNEQFF. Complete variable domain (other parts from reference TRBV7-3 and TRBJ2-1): GAGVSQTPSNKVTEKGKYVELRCDPISGHTALYWYRQSLGQGPEFLIYFQGTGAADDSGLPNDRFFAVRPEGSVSTLKIQRTERGDSAVYLCASSLIPSSGGPDNEQFFGPGTRLTVL.

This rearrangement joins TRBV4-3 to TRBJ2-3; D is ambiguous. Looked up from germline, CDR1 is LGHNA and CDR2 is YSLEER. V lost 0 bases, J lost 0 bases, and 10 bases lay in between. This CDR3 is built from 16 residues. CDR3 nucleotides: TGCGCCAGCAGCCAAGATCGGGTACTTAGCACAGATACGCAGTATTTT. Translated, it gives CASSQDRVLSTDTQYF.

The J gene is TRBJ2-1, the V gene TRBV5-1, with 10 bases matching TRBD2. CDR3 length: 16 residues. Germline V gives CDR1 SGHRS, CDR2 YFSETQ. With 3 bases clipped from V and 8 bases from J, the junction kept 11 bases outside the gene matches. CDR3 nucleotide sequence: TGCGCCAGCAGCTATAGAACCGGGACTAGCGAGGATGAGCAGTTCTTC. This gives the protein CASSYRTGTSEDEQFF. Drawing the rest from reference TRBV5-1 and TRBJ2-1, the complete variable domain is KAGVTQTPRYLIKTRGQQVTLSCSPISGHRSVSWYQQTPGQGLQFLFEYFSETQRNKGNFPGRFSGRQFSNSRSEMNVSTLELGDSALYLCASSYRTGTSEDEQFFGPGTRLTVL.

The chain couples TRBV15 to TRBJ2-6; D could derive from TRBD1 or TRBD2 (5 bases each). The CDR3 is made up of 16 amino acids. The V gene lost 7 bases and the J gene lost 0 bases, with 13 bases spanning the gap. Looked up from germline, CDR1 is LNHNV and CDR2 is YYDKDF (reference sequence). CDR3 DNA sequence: TGTGCCACCAACCGGGACCGTAGCTCTGGGGCCAACGTCCTGACTTTC. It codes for CATNRDRSSGANVLTF.